This is a list of T cell receptor beta chains from one sample in a study of OX40 agonist ivuxolimab in advanced cancers. TCRdb's table, derived via immunoSEQ multiplex PCR, lists solely in-frame clones and lacks some. The repertoire holds tens of thousands of clones, with around 85% as singletons. Source: CD4+ or CD8+ T cells sorted from blood, taken in a trial of the OX40 agonist ivuxolimab. The receptors originated from an adult with an advanced solid tumor such as melanoma, head and neck, liver or kidney cancer. CDR3s include the opening cysteine and the closing phenylalanine or tryptophan. The order of the fields is V gene, CDR3 length, J gene, D gene, CDR3 protein. The D gene is left open where the match is weak.

V gene: TRBV5-1
CDR3 length: 15
J gene: TRBJ2-1
D gene: NA
CDR3 protein: CASSLVREVYNEQFF

V gene: TRBV5-6
CDR3 length: 14
J gene: TRBJ1-1
D gene: NA
CDR3 protein: CASSPRTVNTEAFF

V gene: TRBV5-1
CDR3 length: 16
J gene: TRBJ1-1
D gene: TRBD1
CDR3 protein: CASSFAAGDRGAEAFF

V gene: TRBV7-2
CDR3 length: 16
J gene: TRBJ1-2
D gene: NA
CDR3 protein: CASSLRGGQGNYGYTF

V gene: TRBV7-2
CDR3 length: 11
J gene: TRBJ2-3
D gene: NA
CDR3 protein: CASRSTDTQYF

V gene: TRBV11-3
CDR3 length: 14
J gene: TRBJ1-1
D gene: NA
CDR3 protein: CASSPGGSSTEAFF

V gene: TRBV11-3
CDR3 length: 12
J gene: TRBJ2-7
D gene: NA
CDR3 protein: CASSFESYEQYF

V gene: TRBV11-2
CDR3 length: 15
J gene: TRBJ2-1
D gene: NA
CDR3 protein: CASSLGPSSYNEQFF

V gene: TRBV30
CDR3 length: 11
J gene: TRBJ2-3
D gene: NA
CDR3 protein: CAWSTQREQYF

V gene: TRBV9
CDR3 length: 15
J gene: TRBJ2-5
D gene: TRBD2
CDR3 protein: CASSVGTSGGSTQYF

V gene: TRBV28
CDR3 length: 18
J gene: TRBJ1-5
D gene: TRBD1
CDR3 protein: CASSLVNRGSTYNQPQHF

V gene: TRBV28
CDR3 length: 15
J gene: TRBJ1-2
D gene: NA
CDR3 protein: CASSFLKSGDYGYTF

V gene: TRBV6-6
CDR3 length: 13
J gene: TRBJ2-7
D gene: TRBD2
CDR3 protein: CASSRLAADEQYF

V gene: TRBV10-1
CDR3 length: 11
J gene: TRBJ2-5
D gene: NA
CDR3 protein: CASSKRQTQYF

V gene: TRBV4-1
CDR3 length: 15
J gene: TRBJ2-7
D gene: TRBD1
CDR3 protein: CASSPYGQGSYEQYF

V gene: TRBV19
CDR3 length: 13
J gene: TRBJ2-2
D gene: TRBD1
CDR3 protein: CATPTGIPGELFF

V gene: TRBV4-1
CDR3 length: 15
J gene: TRBJ1-4
D gene: NA
CDR3 protein: CASSQEPGRGEKLFF

V gene: TRBV29-1
CDR3 length: 14
J gene: TRBJ2-7
D gene: NA
CDR3 protein: CSVGDPQGYYEQYF

V gene: TRBV2
CDR3 length: 13
J gene: TRBJ2-7
D gene: TRBD2
CDR3 protein: CASSGLAIHEQYF

V gene: TRBV2
CDR3 length: 16
J gene: TRBJ2-3
D gene: TRBD2
CDR3 protein: CASHKSGLAGEDTQYF

V gene: TRBV19
CDR3 length: 15
J gene: TRBJ1-5
D gene: NA
CDR3 protein: CASSMGQGAYQPQHF

V gene: TRBV27
CDR3 length: 13
J gene: TRBJ2-7
D gene: NA
CDR3 protein: CASSSGGAYEQYF

V gene: TRBV5-4
CDR3 length: 15
J gene: TRBJ2-3
D gene: NA
CDR3 protein: CASSLEGPTTDTQYF

V gene: TRBV5-4
CDR3 length: 13
J gene: TRBJ1-1
D gene: NA
CDR3 protein: CASRQSGSTEAFF

V gene: TRBV30
CDR3 length: 14
J gene: TRBJ1-1
D gene: TRBD1
CDR3 protein: CAWSVGQGRTEAFF

V gene: TRBV19
CDR3 length: 16
J gene: TRBJ2-1
D gene: TRBD2
CDR3 protein: CASSSRTSGRGDEQFF

V gene: TRBV7-8
CDR3 length: 14
J gene: TRBJ1-5
D gene: TRBD1
CDR3 protein: CASSYGQANQPQHF

V gene: TRBV29-1
CDR3 length: 13
J gene: TRBJ2-2
D gene: NA
CDR3 protein: CSIGQTNTGELFF

V gene: TRBV5-5
CDR3 length: 14
J gene: TRBJ1-1
D gene: NA
CDR3 protein: CASSLVGFRDEAFF

V gene: TRBV18
CDR3 length: 16
J gene: TRBJ2-2
D gene: NA
CDR3 protein: CASSPSQIRGTGELFF

V gene: TRBV20-1
CDR3 length: 11
J gene: TRBJ1-1
D gene: NA
CDR3 protein: CSASRASGAFF

V gene: TRBV10-1
CDR3 length: 14
J gene: TRBJ2-3
D gene: TRBD2
CDR3 protein: CASSESGRWNTQYF

V gene: TRBV13
CDR3 length: 13
J gene: TRBJ2-7
D gene: TRBD1
CDR3 protein: CASSDRGLYEQYF

V gene: TRBV5-1
CDR3 length: 14
J gene: TRBJ2-7
D gene: TRBD1
CDR3 protein: CASSLGTGRYEQYF

V gene: TRBV4-2
CDR3 length: 16
J gene: TRBJ2-3
D gene: TRBD2
CDR3 protein: CASSQGTSGSTDTQYF

V gene: TRBV2
CDR3 length: 12
J gene: TRBJ2-5
D gene: NA
CDR3 protein: CASKQYQETQYF

V gene: TRBV20-1
CDR3 length: 11
J gene: TRBJ2-7
D gene: NA
CDR3 protein: CSALTGTGQYF

V gene: TRBV28
CDR3 length: 15
J gene: TRBJ2-4
D gene: NA
CDR3 protein: CASSPLWGRKNIQYF

V gene: TRBV27
CDR3 length: 14
J gene: TRBJ1-4
D gene: NA
CDR3 protein: CASSLSGTNEKLFF

V gene: TRBV7-2
CDR3 length: 14
J gene: TRBJ2-2
D gene: NA
CDR3 protein: CASTTYGGTGELFF

V gene: TRBV18
CDR3 length: 15
J gene: TRBJ2-7
D gene: NA
CDR3 protein: CASSPQGRTSYEQYF

V gene: TRBV11-1
CDR3 length: 15
J gene: NA
D gene: TRBD1
CDR3 protein: CASSSDRGESYEQYF

V gene: TRBV7-8
CDR3 length: 15
J gene: TRBJ1-1
D gene: NA
CDR3 protein: CASSLKRLMNTEAFF

V gene: TRBV6-1
CDR3 length: 15
J gene: TRBJ2-7
D gene: NA
CDR3 protein: CASSEARHSSYEQYF

V gene: TRBV7-9
CDR3 length: 15
J gene: TRBJ1-2
D gene: TRBD1
CDR3 protein: CASSLDGTGANGYTF

V gene: TRBV5-1
CDR3 length: 14
J gene: TRBJ2-5
D gene: NA
CDR3 protein: CASSLGDRQETQYF

V gene: TRBV6-5
CDR3 length: 15
J gene: TRBJ1-3
D gene: NA
CDR3 protein: CASMSSDDSGNTIYF

V gene: TRBV15
CDR3 length: 15
J gene: TRBJ2-3
D gene: TRBD2
CDR3 protein: CATSRAGGPTDTQYF

V gene: TRBV5-1
CDR3 length: 13
J gene: TRBJ2-5
D gene: NA
CDR3 protein: CASYAAGKETQYF

V gene: TRBV6-5
CDR3 length: 15
J gene: TRBJ1-2
D gene: TRBD1
CDR3 protein: CASRPGTGGNYGYTF

V gene: TRBV4-1
CDR3 length: 15
J gene: TRBJ2-1
D gene: NA
CDR3 protein: CASSQDLAVGGEQFF

V gene: TRBV7-2
CDR3 length: 14
J gene: TRBJ1-1
D gene: NA
CDR3 protein: CASTMGHENTEAFF

V gene: TRBV21-1
CDR3 length: 11
J gene: TRBJ2-4
D gene: NA
CDR3 protein: CAPEGGDIQYF

V gene: TRBV30
CDR3 length: 15
J gene: TRBJ1-5
D gene: NA
CDR3 protein: CAWSVGPAWGQPQHF